Following are 20 T cell receptor beta chains from one sample sequenced in a study of T cell repertoires in cytomegalovirus infection. TCRdb itself ran the reads through MiXCR, one entry per CDR3 protein. Of about 740,000 distinct CDR3 sequences in the sample, 35% were seen once. Input material: PBMCs. These TCRs come from a human donor in good health (CMV status not recorded). Some clones in this sample may be carry-over from other donors' samples.

Worth noting for this clonotype: Given a much more abundant clone one base away, this may be a read error. The V and J genes are TRBV4-1 and TRBJ2-2; 7 bases fit TRBD1. The CDR3 consists of 15 residues. Germline V gene data show CDR1 as MGHRA and CDR2 as YSYEKL. In DNA form, the CDR3 reads TGCTCCAGCAGCCAAGATCCAGGGGGCACCGGGGAGCTGTTTTTT. Its translation: CSSSQDPGGTGELFF.

This chain links TRBV6-1 with TRBJ1-5; TRBD1 might be the D (6 bases). The CDR3 length is 13 residues. Germline CDR1 MNHNS, CDR2 SASEGT. With 7 bases removed from V and 5 bases from J, the gap between germline ends came to 12 bases. The CDR3 region is CASIPGAHQPQHF. The CDR3 DNA reads TGTGCCAGCATCCCAGGGGCCCATCAGCCCCAGCATTTT.

In its sample, this clonotype was seen many times. This rearrangement joins TRBV11-2 to TRBJ1-2, with D tentatively TRBD1 (5 bases). This CDR3 is 14 amino acids long. The germline gives CDR1 SGHAT, CDR2 FQNNGV. V lost 4 bases and J lost 5, with 14 bases in between. Written as DNA, the CDR3 is TGTGCCAGCAGCTCCGAACCGGGGGGGTATGGCTACACCTTC. This codes for CASSSEPGGYGYTF.

Only a few counts were recorded for this clonotype. This chain uses TRBV11-3 with TRBJ2-1; 8 nucleotides agree with TRBD1. Losses at the gene ends were 5 bases for V and 9 bases for J; bases not matched to a gene: 15. The germline gives CDR1 SGHNT, CDR2 YENEEA. The CDR3 consists of 16 residues. The CDR3 sequence is CASSGPGQERQVEQFF. The CDR3 nucleotides read TGTGCCAGCAGCGGACCGGGACAGGAGAGGCAGGTTGAGCAGTTCTTC. The whole variable domain, filled in from reference TRBV11-3 and TRBJ2-1, reads EAGVVQSPRYKIIEKKQPVAFWCNPISGHNTLYWYLQNLGQGPELLIRYENEEAVDDSQLPKDRFSAERLKGVDSTLKIQPAELGDSAVYLCASSGPGQERQVEQFFGPGTRLTVL.

This clonotype was counted a few times. The chain is built from TRBV28 and TRBJ2-1; 9 positions agree with TRBD2. The germline gives CDR1 MDHEN, CDR2 SYDVKM. The CDR3 sequence is 14 residues long. J gave up 2 bases and V 10 bases, and 6 bases lay outside the gene matches. The CDR3 DNA reads as TGTGCCACCAAAGCGGGGGGACCCTACAATGAGCAGTTCTTC. It is translated as CATKAGGPYNEQFF.

This chain connects TRBV27 to TRBJ2-7; D is perhaps TRBD1 (8 bases). This CDR3 comprises 16 residues. V lost 0 bases, J lost 3 bases, and 15 bases lay in between. Germline-derived CDR1 and CDR2 are MNHEY and SMNVEV (reference sequence). CDR3 sequence (DNA): TGTGCCAGCAGTTTATCCGAGACAGGGGACTACTACGAGCAGTACTTC. Its translation: CASSLSETGDYYEQYF.

The DNA for the CDR3 is TGCAGTGCTAGATTCGGGGGACAGGGGATACGGTCACCCCTCCACTTT. The encoded protein is CSARFGGQGIRSPLHF. The rearrangement links TRBV20-1 to TRBJ1-6; 10 bases align to TRBD1. Germline V gene lookup returns CDR1 DFQATT and CDR2 SNEGSKA (reference sequence). V lost 2 bases, J lost 10 bases, and 11 bases stayed unmatched. The CDR3 sequence is 16 residues long.

This clonotype was detected a few times. V gene TRBV27 combines with J gene TRBJ2-1; the D call may be TRBD1 or TRBD2 (5 bases each). The CDR3 extends over 18 amino acids. Germline-derived CDR1 and CDR2 are MNHEY and SMNVEV (reference sequence). V gave up 6 bases and J gave up 6 bases, with 27 bases separating them. Here the CDR3 DNA reads TGTGCCAGCAGAAATCCGGGACCCAATTATCAGATCCCCAATGAGCAGTTCTTC. It is translated as CASRNPGPNYQIPNEQFF.

The chain links TRBV7-2 to TRBJ1-1; D ambiguous. The CDR3 spans 14 residues. Germline V gene sequence: CDR1 SGHTA, CDR2 FQGNSA. V was trimmed by 5 bases and J by 2 bases, leaving 12 bases between them. The CDR3 reads CASSHITENTEAFF. In DNA, the CDR3 is TGTGCCAGCAGCCATATAACCGAAAACACTGAAGCTTTCTTT.

This clonotype was picked up one time. This chain links TRBV12-3 or TRBV12-4 with TRBJ2-3; D is perhaps TRBD2 (6 bases). Trimming took off 6 bases at V and 2 bases at J, with 12 bases between the two ends. This CDR3 region has 14 residues. CDR3 sequence: CASSLLAPTDTQYF. DNA of the CDR3: TGTGCCAGCAGCCTTCTAGCGCCCACAGATACGCAGTATTTT.

This clonotype was counted ten times or more. CDR3: CASSIDGNQPQHF. DNA for the CDR3: TGTGCCAGCAGCATAGACGGGAATCAGCCCCAGCATTTT. The chain employs TRBV4-2 and TRBJ1-5; no firm D call. There are 13 residues in the CDR3. The V and J ends lost 5 bases and 4 bases respectively, with 9 bases between them. The germline CDR1 and CDR2 sequences are LGHNA and YNFKEQ.

This clonotype has at least ten counts. The rearrangement joins TRBV7-2 to TRBJ1-3; D is perhaps TRBD1 (5 bases). This CDR3 has 16 residues. The ends were cut back, 3 bases at V and 2 bases at J, with 14 bases in the middle. Germline CDR1 and CDR2: SGHTA and FQGNSA. The CDR3 sequence: CASSFIALGAGNTIYF. DNA of the CDR3: TGTGCCAGCAGCTTCATCGCGCTGGGGGCTGGAAACACCATATATTTT. The full variable domain, completed using reference TRBV7-2 and TRBJ1-3, is GAGVSQSPSNKVTEKGKDVELRCDPISGHTALYWYRQSLGQGLEFLIYFQGNSAPDKSGLPSDRFSAERTGGSVSTLTIQRTQQEDSAVYLCASSFIALGAGNTIYFGEGSWLTVV.

The chain is built from TRBV20-1 and TRBJ1-5; unclear D gene. From germline, CDR1 is DFQATT and CDR2 SNEGSKA (reference sequence). This CDR3 region has 14 residues. Trimming removed 3 bases from V and 0 bases from J, with 9 bases in between. CDR3 in DNA: TGCAGTGCTAGGCCACCCAATAGCAATCAGCCCCAGCATTTT. Translating gives CSARPPNSNQPQHF.

The chain is built from TRBV6-6 and TRBJ2-1, with D maybe TRBD2 (6 bases). The CDR3 consists of 14 residues. Germline loops: CDR1 MNHNY, CDR2 SVGAGI (reference sequence). V was clipped by 2 bases and J by 10 bases, with 15 bases between them. DNA for the CDR3: TGTGCCAGCAGTTACGTAGCGGAGCGCAAGGAGCAGTTCTTC. Its translation: CASSYVAERKEQFF.

This chain connects TRBV20-1 to TRBJ1-2, with D uncertain. The CDR3 has 15 amino acids. CDR1 is DFQATT, CDR2 SNEGSKA, per germline (reference sequence). Trimming shortened V by 4 bases and J by 4 bases, and 19 bases separated the two germline ends. The CDR3 reads CSAIHSATRGYGYTF. The CDR3 DNA follows: TGCAGTGCTATCCACTCTGCGACACGGGGCTATGGCTACACCTTC.

As concerns this clonotype: The junction and the germline gene differ at one end; a read error may be behind it. The chain employs TRBV6-6 and TRBJ2-5; 10 nucleotides align to TRBD2. Germline V gene lookup returns CDR1 MNHNY and CDR2 SVGAGI (reference sequence). The length of the CDR3 is 14 residues. The CDR3 here is CARSYLAGAETQYF. Written as DNA, the CDR3 is TGTGCCCGCAGTTACCTAGCGGGGGCAGAGACCCAGTACTTC.

There are a few counts of this clonotype. The V gene is TRBV6-1, the J gene TRBJ1-1; tentatively, D is TRBD1 (5 bases). The germline gives CDR1 MNHNS, CDR2 SASEGT. Trimming pared 8 bases from V and 5 bases from J, leaving 15 bases between. The CDR3 runs to 13 residues. DNA of the CDR3: TGTGCCAGCTATTATGGGGGAGGTACTGAAGCTTTCTTT. Its protein is CASYYGGGTEAFF.

This clonotype has only a few counts. V gene TRBV7-2 combines with J gene TRBJ1-6, with a possible D match to TRBD1 (5 bases). Deletions cut 0 bases from V and 9 bases from J, with 18 bases between. The germline gives CDR1 SGHTA, CDR2 FQGNSA. The CDR3 spans 17 residues. The CDR3, as DNA: TGTGCCAGCAGCTTAGCATATGGTTCGAAAGGGGCTTCACCCCTCCACTTT. Translation gives CASSLAYGSKGASPLHF.

Notes on this clonotype: One end of the junction is discordant with germline, which a read error may explain. The V gene is TRBV12-3 or TRBV12-4, the J gene TRBJ2-2; D may be TRBD2 (6 bases). CDR3 size: 15 residues. CDR3 amino acids: CATSLLPEGTGELFF. CDR3 nucleotides: TGTGCCACCAGTTTATTGCCGGAGGGTACCGGGGAGCTGTTTTTT.

This sequence joins TRBV19 and TRBJ2-7; 8 nucleotides align to TRBD1. Germline lookup yields CDR1 LNHDA and CDR2 SQIVND (reference sequence). With 4 bases clipped from V and 5 bases from J, the junction kept 4 bases outside the gene matches. CDR3 length: 13 residues. The CDR3 spells CASSTSTGDEQYF. CDR3 nucleotides: TGTGCCAGTAGTACCTCGACAGGGGACGAGCAGTACTTC.